This TCR beta chain was sequenced in a study of sequential checkpoint blockade in melanoma. Study as a whole: Matched biopsies came pretreatment and at week 13 for 20 to 25 patients. Study-wide points: Response in arm A was associated with pretreatment TIL clonality. T-cell fraction and clonality followed PD-L1 and CD8+ counts, not mutational load.

This clone showed up just a few times. Antigen: not known. Germline loops: CDR1 SGHNT, CDR2 YENEEA. Trimming took off 5 bases at V and 5 bases at J, with 18 bases between the two ends. The CDR3 sequence is 15 residues long. The treatment here: randomized to nivolumab then ipilimumab (arm A) or the reverse (arm B). No patient had prior DNA-damaging chemotherapy. The method was immunoSEQ multiplex PCR; TCRdb's version includes in-frame clones alone and lacks a portion of them. The sample records about 12,000 clones, approximately 25% being singletons. This TCR derives from a human donor with melanoma. V gene TRBV11-3 combines with J gene TRBJ2-5; no definite D call. The input for sequencing was tumor tissue (inferred from file names), taken from a patient given nivolumab and ipilimumab in sequence. This CDR3 is CASSLTPTLGETQYF. In DNA, the CDR3 is TGTGCCAGCAGCCTAACCCCGACCCTAGGGGAGACCCAGTACTTC.